The entry below gives a single TCR beta chain sequence along with its context. This specimen comes from a study of shared clonotypes between healthy human individuals. Assay: immunoSEQ multiplex PCR; the TCRdb copy retains only in-frame clones and omits some. This sample has a few million clones, with around 93% found just once. CDR1 and CDR2 (germline): LGHNA, YNFKEQ. The CDR3 sequence is 14 residues long. V lost 3 bases, J lost 2 bases, and 10 bases lay in between. Investigators divided CD4+ cells into CD45RA+ naive and CD45RA-negative memory subsets. The chain combines TRBV4-2 with TRBJ2-5, with D perhaps TRBD1 (5 bases). The sequenced material came from naive CD4+ T cells from PBMCs. Subset described: CD45RA+ positively selected. This sequence originates from a man in his late teens or twenties in good health. Some clones in this sample may be carry-over from other donors' samples. The CDR3 bases are TGTGCCAGCAGCCATCCAGGGAATCAAGAGACCCAGTACTTC. Its protein is CASSHPGNQETQYF.